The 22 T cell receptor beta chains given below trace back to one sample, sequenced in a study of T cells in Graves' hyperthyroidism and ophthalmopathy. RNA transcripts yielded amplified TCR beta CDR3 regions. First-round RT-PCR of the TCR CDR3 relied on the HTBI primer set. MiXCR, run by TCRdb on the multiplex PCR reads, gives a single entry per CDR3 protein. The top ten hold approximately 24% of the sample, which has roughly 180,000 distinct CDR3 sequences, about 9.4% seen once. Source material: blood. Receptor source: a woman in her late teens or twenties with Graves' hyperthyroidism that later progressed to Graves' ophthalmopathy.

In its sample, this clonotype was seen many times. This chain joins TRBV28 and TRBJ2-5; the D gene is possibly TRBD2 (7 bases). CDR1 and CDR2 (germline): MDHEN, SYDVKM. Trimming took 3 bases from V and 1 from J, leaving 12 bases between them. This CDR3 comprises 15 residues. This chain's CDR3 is CASSLGGGPQETQYF. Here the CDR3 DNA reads TGTGCCAGCAGTTTGGGCGGGGGCCCCCAAGAGACCCAGTACTTC.

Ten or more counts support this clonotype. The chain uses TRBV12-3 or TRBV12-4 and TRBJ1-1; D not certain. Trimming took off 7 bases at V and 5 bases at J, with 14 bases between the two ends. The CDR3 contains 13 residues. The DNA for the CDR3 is TGTGCCAGCACCTTGCAGTTGGGGACTGAAGCTTTCTTT. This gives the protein CASTLQLGTEAFF.

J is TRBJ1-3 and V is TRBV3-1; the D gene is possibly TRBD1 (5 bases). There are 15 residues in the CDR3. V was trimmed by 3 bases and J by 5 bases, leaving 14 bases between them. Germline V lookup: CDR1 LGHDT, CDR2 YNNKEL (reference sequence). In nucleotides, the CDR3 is TGTGCCAGCAGCCATCGTCGAGGGGTTCGAAACACCATATATTTT. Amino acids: CASSHRRGVRNTIYF.

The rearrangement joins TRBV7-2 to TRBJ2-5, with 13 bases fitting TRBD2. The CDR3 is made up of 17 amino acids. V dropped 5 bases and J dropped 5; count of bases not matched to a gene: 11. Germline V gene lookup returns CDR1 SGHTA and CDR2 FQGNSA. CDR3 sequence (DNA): TGTGCCAGCAGCCCCAGGACTAGCGGGAGAGCCGGGGAGACCCAGTACTTC. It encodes CASSPRTSGRAGETQYF. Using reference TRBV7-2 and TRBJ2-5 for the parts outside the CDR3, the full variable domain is GAGVSQSPSNKVTEKGKDVELRCDPISGHTALYWYRQSLGQGLEFLIYFQGNSAPDKSGLPSDRFSAERTGGSVSTLTIQRTQQEDSAVYLCASSPRTSGRAGETQYFGPGTRLLVL.

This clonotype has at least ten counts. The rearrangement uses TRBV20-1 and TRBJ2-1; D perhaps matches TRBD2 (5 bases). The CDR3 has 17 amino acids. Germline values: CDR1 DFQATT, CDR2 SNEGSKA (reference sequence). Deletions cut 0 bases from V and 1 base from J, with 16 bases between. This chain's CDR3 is CSARDEASGLSYNEQFF. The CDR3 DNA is TGCAGTGCTAGAGATGAAGCAAGCGGCCTTTCCTACAATGAGCAGTTCTTC.

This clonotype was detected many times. The CDR3 DNA sequence: TGCGCCAGCAGCACCGGGGCCACTAACTATGGCTACACCTTC. It codes for CASSTGATNYGYTF. The chain links TRBV5-1 to TRBJ1-2; possible D gene TRBD1, 5 bases. The CDR3 covers 14 residues. V was trimmed by 4 bases and J by 0 bases, leaving 10 bases between them. Germline V gene data show CDR1 as SGHRS and CDR2 as YFSETQ. Based on the CDR3 plus reference TRBV5-1 and TRBJ1-2, the full variable domain is KAGVTQTPRYLIKTRGQQVTLSCSPISGHRSVSWYQQTPGQGLQFLFEYFSETQRNKGNFPGRFSGRQFSNSRSEMNVSTLELGDSALYLCASSTGATNYGYTFGSGTRLTVV.

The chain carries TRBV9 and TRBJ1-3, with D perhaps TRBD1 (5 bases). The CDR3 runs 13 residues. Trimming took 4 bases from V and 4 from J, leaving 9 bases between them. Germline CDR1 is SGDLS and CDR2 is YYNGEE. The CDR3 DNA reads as TGTGCCAGCAGCCTGGGACTCGGAAACACCATATATTTT. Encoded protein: CASSLGLGNTIYF. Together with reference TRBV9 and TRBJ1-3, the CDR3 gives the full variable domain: DSGVTQTPKHLITATGQRVTLRCSPRSGDLSVYWYQQSLDQGLQFLIQYYNGEERAKGNILERFSAQQFPDLHSELNLSSLELGDSALYFCASSLGLGNTIYFGEGSWLTVV.

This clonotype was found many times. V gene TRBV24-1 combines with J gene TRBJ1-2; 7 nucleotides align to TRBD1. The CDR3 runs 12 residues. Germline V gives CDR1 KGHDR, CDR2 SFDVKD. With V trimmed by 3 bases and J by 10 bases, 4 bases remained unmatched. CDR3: CATSDRQGHYTF. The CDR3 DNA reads TGTGCCACCAGTGATCGACAGGGCCACTACACCTTC.

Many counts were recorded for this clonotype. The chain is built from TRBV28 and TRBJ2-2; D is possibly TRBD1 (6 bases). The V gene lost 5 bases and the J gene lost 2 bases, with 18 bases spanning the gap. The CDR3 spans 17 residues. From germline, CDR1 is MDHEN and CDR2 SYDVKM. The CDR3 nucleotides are TGTGCCAGCAGTGGCCAGCAGGGACAAGGAAACACCGGGGAGCTGTTTTTT. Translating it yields CASSGQQGQGNTGELFF.

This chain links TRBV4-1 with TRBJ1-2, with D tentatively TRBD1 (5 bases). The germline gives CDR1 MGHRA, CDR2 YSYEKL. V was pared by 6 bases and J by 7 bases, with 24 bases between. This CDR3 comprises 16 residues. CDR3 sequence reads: CASRPVGRGQKGGYTF. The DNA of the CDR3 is TGCGCCAGCAGGCCAGTTGGGCGGGGCCAAAAGGGTGGCTACACCTTC.

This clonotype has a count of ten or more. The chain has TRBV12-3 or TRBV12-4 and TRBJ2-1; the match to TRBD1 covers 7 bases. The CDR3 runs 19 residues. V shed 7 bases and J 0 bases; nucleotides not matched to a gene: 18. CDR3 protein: CASIGLSTGLIVSYNEQFF. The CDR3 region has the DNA TGTGCCAGCATTGGCCTTTCGACAGGGTTAATCGTCTCCTACAATGAGCAGTTCTTC.

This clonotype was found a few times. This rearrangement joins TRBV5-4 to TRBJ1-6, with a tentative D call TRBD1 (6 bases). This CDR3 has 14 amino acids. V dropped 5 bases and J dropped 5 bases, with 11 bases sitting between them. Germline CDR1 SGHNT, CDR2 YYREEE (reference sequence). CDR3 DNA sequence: TGTGCCAGCAGGGAACAGGGTGATAATTCACCCCTCCACTTT. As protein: CASREQGDNSPLHF. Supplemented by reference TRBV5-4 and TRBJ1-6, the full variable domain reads ETGVTQSPTHLIKTRGQQVTLRCSSQSGHNTVSWYQQALGQGPQFIFQYYREEENGRGNFPPRFSGLQFPNYSSELNVNALELDDSALYLCASREQGDNSPLHFGNGTRLTVT.

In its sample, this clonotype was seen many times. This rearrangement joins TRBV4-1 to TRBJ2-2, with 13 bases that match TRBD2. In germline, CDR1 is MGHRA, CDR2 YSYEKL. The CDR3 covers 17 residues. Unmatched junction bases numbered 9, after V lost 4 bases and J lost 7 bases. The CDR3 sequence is CASSRLSGLAGDGELFF. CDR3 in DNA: TGCGCCAGCAGCCGTCTTTCTGGACTAGCGGGAGACGGGGAGCTGTTTTTT.

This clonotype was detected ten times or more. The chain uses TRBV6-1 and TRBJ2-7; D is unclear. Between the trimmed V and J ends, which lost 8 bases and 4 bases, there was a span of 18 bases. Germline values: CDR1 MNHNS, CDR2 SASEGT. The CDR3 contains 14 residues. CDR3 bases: TGTGCCAGCGCGAACGGAGCTTACCGGTACGAGCAGTACTTC. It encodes CASANGAYRYEQYF.

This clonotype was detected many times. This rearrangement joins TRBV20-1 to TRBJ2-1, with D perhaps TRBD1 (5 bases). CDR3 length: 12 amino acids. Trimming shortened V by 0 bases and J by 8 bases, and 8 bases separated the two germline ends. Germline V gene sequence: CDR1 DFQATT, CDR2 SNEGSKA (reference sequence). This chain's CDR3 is CSARDLGDEQFF. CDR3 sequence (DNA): TGCAGTGCTAGAGATTTAGGGGATGAGCAGTTCTTC.

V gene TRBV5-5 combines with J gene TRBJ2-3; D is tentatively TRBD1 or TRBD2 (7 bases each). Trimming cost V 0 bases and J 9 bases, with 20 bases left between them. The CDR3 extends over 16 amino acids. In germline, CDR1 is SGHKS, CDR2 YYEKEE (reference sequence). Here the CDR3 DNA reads TGTGCCAGCAGCTTGGTCTCGCGGGCAGGGGGGGACACGCAGTATTTT. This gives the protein CASSLVSRAGGDTQYF.

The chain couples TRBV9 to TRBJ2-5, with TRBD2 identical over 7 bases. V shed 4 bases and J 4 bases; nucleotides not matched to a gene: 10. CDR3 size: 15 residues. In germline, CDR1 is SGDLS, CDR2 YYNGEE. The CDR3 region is CASSPRLASLETQYF. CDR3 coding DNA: TGTGCCAGCAGCCCACGACTAGCTAGTTTAGAGACCCAGTACTTC.

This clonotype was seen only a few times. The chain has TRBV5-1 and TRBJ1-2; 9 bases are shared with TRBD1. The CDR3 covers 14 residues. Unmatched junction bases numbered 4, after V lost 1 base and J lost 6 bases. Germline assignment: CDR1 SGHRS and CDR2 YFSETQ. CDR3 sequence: CASSLLGQGNGYTF. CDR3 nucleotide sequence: TGCGCCAGCAGCTTGCTAGGACAGGGGAATGGCTACACCTTC.

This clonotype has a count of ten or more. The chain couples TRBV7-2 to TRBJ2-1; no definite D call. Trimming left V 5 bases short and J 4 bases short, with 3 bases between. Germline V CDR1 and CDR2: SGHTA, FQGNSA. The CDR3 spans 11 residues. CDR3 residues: CASSRYNEQFF. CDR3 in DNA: TGTGCCAGCAGCAGATACAATGAGCAGTTCTTC.

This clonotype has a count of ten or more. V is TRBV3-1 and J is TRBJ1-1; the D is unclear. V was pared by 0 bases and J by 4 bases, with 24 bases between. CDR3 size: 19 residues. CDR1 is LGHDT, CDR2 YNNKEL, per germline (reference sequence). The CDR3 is CASSQDLVVGDTWSTEAFF. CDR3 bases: TGTGCCAGCAGCCAAGATCTAGTAGTTGGCGATACCTGGAGCACTGAAGCTTTCTTT. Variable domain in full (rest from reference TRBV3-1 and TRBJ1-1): DTAVSQTPKYLVTQMGNDKSIKCEQNLGHDTMYWYKQDSKKFLKIMFSYNNKELIINETVPNRFSPKSPDKAHLNLHINSLELGDSAVYFCASSQDLVVGDTWSTEAFFGQGTRLTVV.

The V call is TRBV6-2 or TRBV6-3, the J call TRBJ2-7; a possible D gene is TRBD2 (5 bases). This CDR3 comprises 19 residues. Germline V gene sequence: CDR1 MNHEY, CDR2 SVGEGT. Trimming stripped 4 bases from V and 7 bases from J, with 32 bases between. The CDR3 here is CASSFPGPNGSFFAGEQYF. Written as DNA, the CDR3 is TGTGCCAGCAGTTTTCCGGGCCCGAACGGGTCTTTTTTTGCGGGTGAGCAGTACTTC.

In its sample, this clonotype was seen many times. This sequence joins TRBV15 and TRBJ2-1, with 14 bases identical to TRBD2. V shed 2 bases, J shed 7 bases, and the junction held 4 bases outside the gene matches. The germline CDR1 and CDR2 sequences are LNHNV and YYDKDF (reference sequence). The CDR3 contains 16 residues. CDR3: CATSRRGLAGVNEQFF. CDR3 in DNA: TGTGCCACCAGCAGAAGGGGACTAGCGGGAGTGAATGAGCAGTTCTTC.